The clone carrying this T cell receptor beta chain was recorded many times. TCR beta CDR3 sequences were amplified from RNA transcripts. The HTBI set primed first-round TCR CDR3 RT-PCR. MiXCR, applied by TCRdb to the multiplex PCR reads, yields one record per CDR3 protein. Of approximately 200,000 distinct CDR3 sequences listed, around 20% are singletons. These data originate in a study of T cells in Graves' hyperthyroidism and ophthalmopathy. Over 18 months, lack of ophthalmopathy progression marked Graves' hyperthyroidism as stable. The receptor's source is a man between 35 and 55 years old with Graves' hyperthyroidism. The sample taken for sequencing was blood.

The chain's CDR3 is CASSPRAAANTGELFF. As DNA, the CDR3 is TGTGCCAGCAGCCCAAGGGCGGCCGCGAACACCGGGGAGCTGTTTTTT. This rearrangement joins TRBV7-2 to TRBJ2-2; D is unresolved. The CDR3 extends over 16 amino acids. The V gene's germline CDR1 is SGHTA and CDR2 FQGNSA. The V end lost 5 bases, the J end lost 0 bases, and 13 bases lay between the germline ends.